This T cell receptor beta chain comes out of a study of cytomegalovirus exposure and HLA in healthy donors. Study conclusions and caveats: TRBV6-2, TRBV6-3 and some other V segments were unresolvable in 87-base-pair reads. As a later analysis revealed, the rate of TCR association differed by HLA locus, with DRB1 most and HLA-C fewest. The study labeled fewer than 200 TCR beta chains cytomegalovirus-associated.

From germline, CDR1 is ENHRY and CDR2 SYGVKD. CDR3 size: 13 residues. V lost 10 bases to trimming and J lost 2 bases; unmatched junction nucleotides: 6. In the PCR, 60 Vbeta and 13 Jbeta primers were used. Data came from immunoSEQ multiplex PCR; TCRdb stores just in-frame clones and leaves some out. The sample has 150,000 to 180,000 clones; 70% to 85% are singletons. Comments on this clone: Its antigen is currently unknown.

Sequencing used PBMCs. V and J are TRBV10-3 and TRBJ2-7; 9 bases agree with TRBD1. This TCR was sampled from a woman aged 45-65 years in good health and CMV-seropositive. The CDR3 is CATLDRGAYEQYF. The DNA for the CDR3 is TGTGCCACCTTGGACAGGGGAGCCTACGAGCAGTACTTC.